Shown below are 22 T cell receptor beta chains from a single sample sequenced in a study of blood T cell repertoires in COVID-19. The table came from immunoSEQ multiplex PCR; TCRdb's copy has only in-frame clones and leaves some out. Among 200,000 to 250,000 clones, 82% were seen once, and the ten largest hold approximately 3.6%. Sample: PBMCs or T cells enriched from blood (not recorded which). All receptors come from a woman aged 55-75 years who had recovered from COVID-19.

This clone was counted only a few times. V and J are TRBV7-3 and TRBJ2-5; the match to TRBD1 covers 7 bases. With V trimmed by 5 bases and J by 5 bases, 11 bases remained unmatched. This CDR3 is 15 amino acids long. Germline lookup yields CDR1 SGHTA and CDR2 FQGTGA. CDR3 sequence (DNA): TGTGCCAGCAGCCCGGGACAGTCAATAAAGGAGACCCAGTACTTC. Translated: CASSPGQSIKETQYF.

This clone has only one observation. The chain is built from TRBV12-5 and TRBJ1-3; tentative D call: TRBD1 (5 bases). The length of the CDR3 is 17 residues. Trimming removed 7 bases at V and 2 bases at J, with 21 bases between. Looked up from germline, CDR1 is LGHNT and CDR2 is FRNRAP. Here the CDR3 DNA reads TGTGCTAGTGCCAGAAGTTCGCAGGGCTGGGCTGGAAACACCATATATTTT. Residues: CASARSSQGWAGNTIYF.

The chain employs TRBV6-2 or TRBV6-3 and TRBJ1-2, with 10 bases matching TRBD1. The trim removed 4 bases at V and 5 bases at J, leaving 10 bases unmatched. Per the germline V gene, CDR1 is MNHEY and CDR2 is SVGEGT. This CDR3 region has 16 residues. In DNA, the CDR3 is TGTGCCAGCAGTTTTCCGTCGGACAGGGGGGAATATGGCTACACCTTC. The encoded protein is CASSFPSDRGEYGYTF.

CDR3 bases: TGTGCTAGTGGTTTGGTATTTGACAGGGGGAACACCGGGGAGCTGTTTTTT. Translating it yields CASGLVFDRGNTGELFF. This chain uses TRBV12-5 with TRBJ2-2, with 8 bases fitting TRBD1. The V gene end was trimmed by 0 bases and the J gene end by 1 base; junction bases not matched to a gene: 4. Germline CDR1 is LGHNT and CDR2 is FRNRAP. This CDR3 is 17 amino acids long.

This sequence joins TRBV6-5 and TRBJ1-2, with a tentative D call TRBD1 (5 bases). Trimming took 4 bases from V and 4 from J, leaving 10 bases between them. Germline V gene lookup returns CDR1 MNHEY and CDR2 SVGAGI. CDR3 length equals 13 residues. The CDR3, as DNA: TGTGCCAGCAGTTTACACACAGGCTATGGCTACACCTTC. Translated: CASSLHTGYGYTF.

This clone has just a few counts. The chain combines TRBV18 with TRBJ1-2; 10 bases map to TRBD1. Per the germline V gene, CDR1 is KGHSH and CDR2 is LQKENI. The V and J ends lost 3 bases and 7 bases, in that order; junction bases with no gene match: 8. This CDR3 has 15 residues. CDR3 nucleotides: TGTGCCAGCTCACCGGACCGGGACAGGGGAGGTGGCTACACCTTC. It is translated as CASSPDRDRGGGYTF.

This clone turned up a few times. The chain is built from TRBV6-5 and TRBJ2-7; 10 bases are a match to TRBD1. After removal of 4 bases from V and 6 bases from J, the junction contained 12 bases not matched to a gene. The CDR3 spans 16 residues. CDR1 and CDR2 from the germline V gene are MNHEY and SVGAGI. The CDR3 sequence: CASSSSTGTGAAEQYF. For the CDR3, the DNA is TGTGCCAGCAGTTCCAGCACCGGGACAGGGGCGGCCGAGCAGTACTTC.

The V gene is TRBV9, the J gene TRBJ2-5; D unclear. The V end lost 0 bases, the J end lost 5 bases, and 5 bases lay between the germline ends. The CDR3 consists of 12 residues. Germline CDR1 reads SGDLS; CDR2 reads YYNGEE. CDR3 in DNA: TGTGCCAGCAGCGTAGGAGCGGAGACCCAGTACTTC. Translating it yields CASSVGAETQYF.

This clone counts as medium-sized. The chain links TRBV7-9 to TRBJ2-1, with D possibly TRBD2 on 6 matching bases. Looked up from germline, CDR1 is SEHNR and CDR2 is FQNEAQ (reference sequence). The germline V and J ends were trimmed by 5 bases and 5 bases, with 16 bases remaining between them. The CDR3 is made up of 15 amino acids. CDR3 region: CASSITSPGDNEQFF. The CDR3 DNA reads as TGTGCCAGCAGCATTACTAGCCCAGGCGACAATGAGCAGTTCTTC. Complete variable domain (other parts from reference TRBV7-9 and TRBJ2-1): DTGVSQNPRHKITKRGQNVTFRCDPISEHNRLYWYRQTLGQGPEFLTYFQNEAQLEKSRLLSDRFSAERPKGSFSTLEIQRTEQGDSAMYLCASSITSPGDNEQFFGPGTRLTVL.

The gene calls are TRBV11-3 and TRBJ2-3; TRBD2 matches at 13 bases. Germline CDR1 SGHNT, CDR2 YENEEA. Trimming at V came to 4 bases and at J to 7 bases, leaving 5 bases not matched to a gene. The CDR3 runs 15 residues. The CDR3 is CASSSRLAGGNTQYF. As DNA, the CDR3 is TGTGCCAGCAGCTCTAGACTAGCGGGGGGAAATACGCAGTATTTT. The full variable domain, completed using reference TRBV11-3 and TRBJ2-3, is EAGVVQSPRYKIIEKKQPVAFWCNPISGHNTLYWYLQNLGQGPELLIRYENEEAVDDSQLPKDRFSAERLKGVDSTLKIQPAELGDSAVYLCASSSRLAGGNTQYFGPGTRLTVL.

The chain combines TRBV7-9 with TRBJ2-7; D might be TRBD2 (5 bases). Germline-derived CDR1 and CDR2 are SEHNR and FQNEAQ (reference sequence). V was pared by 1 base and J by 4 bases, with 11 bases between. The CDR3 length is 14 residues. The CDR3, as DNA: TGTGCCAGCAGCTTAGTAGGACGGGAATACGAGCAGTACTTC. Protein: CASSLVGREYEQYF.

The J gene is TRBJ1-6, the V gene TRBV10-1; D call uncertain. CDR1 is WNHNN, CDR2 SYGVQD, per germline (reference sequence). The CDR3 extends over 13 amino acids. Trimming took off 6 bases at V and 7 bases at J, with 10 bases between the two ends. In nucleotides, the CDR3 is TGCGCCAGCAGCAAGAACTGGAATTCACCCCTCCACTTT. Its protein is CASSKNWNSPLHF.

V gene TRBV29-1 combines with J gene TRBJ1-2; TRBD1 might be the D (5 bases). This CDR3 has 11 amino acids. Looked up from germline, CDR1 is SQVTM and CDR2 is ANQGSEA. The germline V and J ends were trimmed by 7 bases and 8 bases, with 14 bases remaining between them. The CDR3 here is CSAPGQAGYTF. Written as DNA, the CDR3 is TGCAGCGCCCCAGGGCAGGCGGGCTACACCTTC.

The rearrangement uses TRBV6-5 and TRBJ1-6; D is uncertain. Germline V gene data show CDR1 as MNHEY and CDR2 as SVGAGI. V lost 6 bases, J lost 15 bases, and 15 bases lay in between. The CDR3 spans 12 residues. The CDR3 coding sequence is TGTGCCAGCAGGGCGGCGGGTGTTAGCCTCCACTTT. Translated: CASRAAGVSLHF.

The chain employs TRBV4-3 and TRBJ1-3; no firm D call. CDR3 size: 14 residues. Trimming removed 0 bases at V and 6 bases at J, with 9 bases between. CDR1 is LGHNA and CDR2 is YSLEER in the germline V gene. CDR3 DNA sequence: TGCGCCAGCAGCCAAGATATAACGGTAAACACCATATATTTT. Protein: CASSQDITVNTIYF.

The chain recombines TRBV7-3 with TRBJ1-2, with D possibly TRBD1 on 6 matching bases. V was pared by 2 bases and J by 4 bases, with 14 bases between. Germline-derived CDR1 and CDR2 are SGHTA and FQGTGA. The CDR3 extends over 15 amino acids. CDR3: CASSLEQGRGYGYTF. The CDR3, as DNA: TGTGCCAGCAGCTTAGAACAGGGACGCGGCTATGGCTACACCTTC.

The chain uses TRBV7-2 and TRBJ1-2; D unclear. The CDR3 is 16 residues long. Germline V gives CDR1 SGHTA, CDR2 FQGNSA. V was pared by 2 bases and J by 0 bases, with 13 bases between. CDR3 amino acids: CASSLLPSETNYGYTF. The CDR3, as DNA: TGTGCCAGCAGCTTACTCCCCAGTGAAACTAACTATGGCTACACCTTC.

This rearrangement joins TRBV5-1 to TRBJ2-7, with D unclear. CDR1 and CDR2 from the germline V gene are SGHRS and YFSETQ. The CDR3 is 14 residues long. Between the trimmed V and J ends, which lost 0 bases and 1 base, there was a span of 8 bases. The CDR3 loop reads CASSLGPGSYEQYF. The CDR3 DNA reads as TGCGCCAGCAGCTTGGGTCCAGGTTCCTACGAGCAGTACTTC.

The chain carries TRBV18 and TRBJ1-2, with D possibly being TRBD1 (5 bases). Trimming shortened V by 3 bases and J by 2 bases, and 13 bases separated the two germline ends. The CDR3 runs to 15 residues. The germline gives CDR1 KGHSH, CDR2 LQKENI. The CDR3 region is CASSPSSGGNYGYTF. The CDR3 DNA is TGTGCCAGCTCACCCTCCTCGGGGGGGAACTATGGCTACACCTTC. Full variable domain (missing parts from reference TRBV18 and TRBJ1-2): NAGVMQNPRHLVRRRGQEARLRCSPMKGHSHVYWYRQLPEEGLKFMVYLQKENIIDESGMPKERFSAEFPKEGPSILRIQQVVRGDSAAYFCASSPSSGGNYGYTFGSGTRLTVV.

This chain uses TRBV19 with TRBJ2-1; TRBD2 aligns across 15 bases. CDR1 and CDR2 from the germline V gene are LNHDA and SQIVND (reference sequence). Unmatched junction bases numbered 9, after V lost 4 bases and J lost 2 bases. CDR3 length: 19 residues. CDR3 loop: CASSKGLAGGYRPYNEQFF. Here the CDR3 DNA reads TGTGCCAGTAGTAAAGGACTAGCGGGAGGGTATAGGCCCTACAATGAGCAGTTCTTC.

The V call is TRBV11-2, the J call TRBJ1-3, with D uncertain. The CDR3 sequence is 17 residues long. Trimming shortened V by 5 bases and J by 0 bases, and 17 bases separated the two germline ends. CDR1 and CDR2 (germline): SGHAT, FQNNGV. DNA for the CDR3: TGTGCCAGCAGCACCCTACGGTTTGGGAGCTCTGGAAACACCATATATTTT. The encoded protein is CASSTLRFGSSGNTIYF. Full variable domain (missing parts from reference TRBV11-2 and TRBJ1-3): EAGVAQSPRYKIIEKRQSVAFWCNPISGHATLYWYQQILGQGPKLLIQFQNNGVVDDSQLPKDRFSAERLKGVDSTLKIQPAKLEDSAVYLCASSTLRFGSSGNTIYFGEGSWLTVV.

This rearrangement joins TRBV11-2 to TRBJ1-1, with D tentatively TRBD1 (6 bases). The CDR3 has 15 amino acids. V lost 4 bases to trimming and J lost 3 bases, with 15 bases between them. The germline V gene has CDR1 SGHAT and CDR2 FQNNGV. CDR3 bases: TGTGCCAGCAGCTCGTTACAGGGACGGTACACTGAAGCTTTCTTT. It translates to CASSSLQGRYTEAFF.